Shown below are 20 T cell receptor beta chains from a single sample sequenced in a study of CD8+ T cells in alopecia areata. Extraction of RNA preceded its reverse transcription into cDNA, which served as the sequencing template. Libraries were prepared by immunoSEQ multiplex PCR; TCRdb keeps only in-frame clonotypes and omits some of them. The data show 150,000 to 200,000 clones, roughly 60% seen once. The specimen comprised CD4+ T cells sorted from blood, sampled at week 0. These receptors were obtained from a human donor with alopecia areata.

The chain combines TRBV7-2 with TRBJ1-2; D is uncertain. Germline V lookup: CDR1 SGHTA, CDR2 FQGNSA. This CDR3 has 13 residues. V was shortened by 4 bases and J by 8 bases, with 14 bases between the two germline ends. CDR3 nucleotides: TGTGCCAGCAGCTACTTGGTCGGTGGAGGCTACACCTTC. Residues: CASSYLVGGGYTF.

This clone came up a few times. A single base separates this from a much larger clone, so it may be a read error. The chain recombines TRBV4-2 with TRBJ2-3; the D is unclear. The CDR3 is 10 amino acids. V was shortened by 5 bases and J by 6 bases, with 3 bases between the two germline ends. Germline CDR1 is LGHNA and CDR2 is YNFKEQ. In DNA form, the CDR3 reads TGTGCCAGCAGCGGTGATACGCAGTATTTT. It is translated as CASSGDTQYF.

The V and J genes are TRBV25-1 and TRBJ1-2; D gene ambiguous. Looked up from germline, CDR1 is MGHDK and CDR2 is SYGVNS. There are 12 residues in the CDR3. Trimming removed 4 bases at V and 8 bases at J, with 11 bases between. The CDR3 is CASSGWGIGYTF. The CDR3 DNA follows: TGTGCCAGCAGTGGCTGGGGAATCGGCTACACCTTC.

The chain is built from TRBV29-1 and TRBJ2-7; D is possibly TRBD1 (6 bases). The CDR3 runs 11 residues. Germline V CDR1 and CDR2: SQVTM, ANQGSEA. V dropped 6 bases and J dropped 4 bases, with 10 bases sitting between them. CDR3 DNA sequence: TGCAGCGTCCTCGGGACATACGAGCAGTACTTC. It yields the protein CSVLGTYEQYF.

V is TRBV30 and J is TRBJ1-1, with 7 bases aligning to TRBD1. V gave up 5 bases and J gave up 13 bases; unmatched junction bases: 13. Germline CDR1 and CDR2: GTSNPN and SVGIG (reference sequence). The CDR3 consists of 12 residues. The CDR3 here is CAWEDGTESIFF. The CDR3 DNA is TGTGCCTGGGAAGACGGGACAGAATCGATTTTCTTT.

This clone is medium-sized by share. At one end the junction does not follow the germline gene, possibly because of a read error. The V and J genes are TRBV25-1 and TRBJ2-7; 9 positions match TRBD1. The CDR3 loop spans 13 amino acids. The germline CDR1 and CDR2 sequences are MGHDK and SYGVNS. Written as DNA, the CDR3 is TGTGCCAGCAGTGAATTTGGGGGACAGGGTCAGCACTTC. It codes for CASSEFGGQGQHF.

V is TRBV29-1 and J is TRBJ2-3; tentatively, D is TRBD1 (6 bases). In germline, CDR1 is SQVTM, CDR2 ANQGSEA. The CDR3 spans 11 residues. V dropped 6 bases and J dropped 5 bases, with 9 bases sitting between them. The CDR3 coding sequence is TGCAGCGTGGAACAGGGAGATACGCAGTATTTT. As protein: CSVEQGDTQYF.

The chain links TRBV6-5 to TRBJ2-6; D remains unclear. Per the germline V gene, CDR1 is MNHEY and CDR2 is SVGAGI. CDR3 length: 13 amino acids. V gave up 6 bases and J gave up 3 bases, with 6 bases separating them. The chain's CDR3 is CASRANGANVLTF. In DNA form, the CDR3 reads TGTGCCAGCAGGGCGAATGGGGCCAACGTCCTGACTTTC.

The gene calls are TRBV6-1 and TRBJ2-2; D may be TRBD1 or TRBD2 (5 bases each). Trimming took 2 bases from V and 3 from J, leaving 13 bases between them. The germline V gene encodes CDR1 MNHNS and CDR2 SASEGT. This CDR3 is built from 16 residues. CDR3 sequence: CASSEPQGRYTGELFF. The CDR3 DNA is TGTGCCAGCAGTGAACCCCAGGGACGCTACACCGGGGAGCTGTTTTTT.

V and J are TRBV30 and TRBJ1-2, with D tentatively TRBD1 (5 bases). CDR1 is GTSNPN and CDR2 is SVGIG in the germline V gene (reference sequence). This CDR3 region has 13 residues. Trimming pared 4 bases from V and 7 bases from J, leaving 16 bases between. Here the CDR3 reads CAWNLRRGGGYTF. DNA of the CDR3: TGTGCCTGGAATCTCAGGAGGGGTGGTGGCTACACCTTC.

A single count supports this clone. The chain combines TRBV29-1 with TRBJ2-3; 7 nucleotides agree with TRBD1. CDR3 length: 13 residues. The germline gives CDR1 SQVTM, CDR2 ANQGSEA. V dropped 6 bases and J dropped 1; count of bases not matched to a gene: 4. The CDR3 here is CSVYGQGTDTQYF. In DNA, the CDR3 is TGCAGCGTCTATGGACAGGGCACAGATACGCAGTATTTT.

CDR3 bases: TGTGCCCCGAGGGGACTAGCCACCGGGGAGCTGTTTTTT. This codes for CAPRGLATGELFF. This rearrangement joins TRBV30 to TRBJ2-2, with TRBD2 matching 9 bases. Germline CDR1 and CDR2: GTSNPN and SVGIG (reference sequence). V trimming: 8 bases; J trimming: 4 bases; junction bases outside the gene matches: 5. The CDR3 extends over 13 amino acids.

The CDR3 DNA follows: TGTGCCTGGAGTGTAAAAACACCGAGCTCCTACAATGAGCAGTTCTTC. This sequence encodes CAWSVKTPSSYNEQFF. The V call is TRBV30, the J call TRBJ2-1; D gene uncertain. Germline-derived CDR1 and CDR2 are GTSNPN and SVGIG (reference sequence). V lost 0 bases and J lost 0, with 12 bases in between. This CDR3 contains 16 residues.

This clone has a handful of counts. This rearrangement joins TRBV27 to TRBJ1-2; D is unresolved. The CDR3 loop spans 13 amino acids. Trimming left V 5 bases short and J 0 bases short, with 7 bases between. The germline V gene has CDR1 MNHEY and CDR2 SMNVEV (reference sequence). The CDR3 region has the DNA TGTGCCAGCAGTGGTGGATCTAACTATGGCTACACCTTC. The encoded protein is CASSGGSNYGYTF.

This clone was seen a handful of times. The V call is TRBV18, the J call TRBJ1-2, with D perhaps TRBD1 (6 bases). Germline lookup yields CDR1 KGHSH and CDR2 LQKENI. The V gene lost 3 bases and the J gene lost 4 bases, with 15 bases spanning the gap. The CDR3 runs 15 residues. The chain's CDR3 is CASSPQTGLSYGYTF. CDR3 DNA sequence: TGTGCCAGCTCACCTCAGACAGGCCTTTCCTATGGCTACACCTTC.

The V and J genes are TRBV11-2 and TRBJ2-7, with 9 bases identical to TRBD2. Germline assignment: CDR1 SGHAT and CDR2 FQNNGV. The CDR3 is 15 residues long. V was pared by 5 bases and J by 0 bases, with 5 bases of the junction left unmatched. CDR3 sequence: CASSPSGESSYEQYF. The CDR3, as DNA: TGTGCCAGCAGCCCTAGCGGGGAAAGCTCCTACGAGCAGTACTTC.

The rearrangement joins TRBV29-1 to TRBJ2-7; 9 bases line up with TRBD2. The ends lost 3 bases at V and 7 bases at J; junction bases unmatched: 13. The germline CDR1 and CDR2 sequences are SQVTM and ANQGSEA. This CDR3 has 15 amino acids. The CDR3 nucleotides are TGCAGCGTTGACAGAGGGCGGGGGGGCTCCGAGGAGCAGTACTTC. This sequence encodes CSVDRGRGGSEEQYF.

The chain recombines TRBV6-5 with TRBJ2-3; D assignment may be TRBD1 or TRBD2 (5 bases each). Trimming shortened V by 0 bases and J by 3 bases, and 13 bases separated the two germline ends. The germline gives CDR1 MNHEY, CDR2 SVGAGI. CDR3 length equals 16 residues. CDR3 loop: CASSYSMWGWTDTQYF. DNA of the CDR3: TGTGCCAGCAGTTACTCTATGTGGGGGTGGACAGATACGCAGTATTTT.

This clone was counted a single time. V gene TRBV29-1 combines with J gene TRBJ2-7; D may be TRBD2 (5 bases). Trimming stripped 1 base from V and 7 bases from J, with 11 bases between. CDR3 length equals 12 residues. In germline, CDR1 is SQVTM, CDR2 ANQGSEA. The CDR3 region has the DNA TGCAGCGTTGAAGTAGGAGGCGGGGAGCAGTACTTC. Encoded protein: CSVEVGGGEQYF.

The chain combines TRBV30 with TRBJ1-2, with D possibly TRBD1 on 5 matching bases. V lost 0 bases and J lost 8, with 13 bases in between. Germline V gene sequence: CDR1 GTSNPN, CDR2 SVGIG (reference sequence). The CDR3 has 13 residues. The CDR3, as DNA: TGTGCCTGGAGTGTTAAGGGGACTGAGGGCTACACCTTC. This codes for CAWSVKGTEGYTF.